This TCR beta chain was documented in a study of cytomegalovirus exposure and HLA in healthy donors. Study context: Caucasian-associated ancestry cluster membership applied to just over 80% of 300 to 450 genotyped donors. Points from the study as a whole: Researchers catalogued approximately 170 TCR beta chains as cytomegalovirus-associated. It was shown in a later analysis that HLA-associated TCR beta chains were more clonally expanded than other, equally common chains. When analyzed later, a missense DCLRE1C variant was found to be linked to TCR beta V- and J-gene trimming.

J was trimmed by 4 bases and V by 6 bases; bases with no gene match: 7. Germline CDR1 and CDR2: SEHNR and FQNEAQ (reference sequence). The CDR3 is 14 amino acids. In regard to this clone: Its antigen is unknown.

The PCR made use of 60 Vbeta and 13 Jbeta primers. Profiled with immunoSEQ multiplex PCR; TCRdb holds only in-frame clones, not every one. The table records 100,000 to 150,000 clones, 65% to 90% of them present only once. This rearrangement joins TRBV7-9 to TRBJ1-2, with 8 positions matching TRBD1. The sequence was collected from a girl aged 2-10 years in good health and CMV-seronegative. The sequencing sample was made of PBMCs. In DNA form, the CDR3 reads TGTGCCAGCAGTTCCCGGGACAGGATCTATGGCTACACCTTC. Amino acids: CASSSRDRIYGYTF.